This T cell receptor beta chain is drawn from a study of shared clonotypes between healthy human individuals (dated by TCRdb to about 2020). Background on the whole study: A couple of women and a few men aged 18 to 49 years were included in the cohort. For each donor, CD4 naive and CD4 memory were each run on three plates, CD8 naive on two plates, and CD8 memory on one plate. The study deeply sequenced blood TCR repertoires of several healthy adults to estimate repertoire size and the extent of clonotype sharing between individuals. Libraries were prepared and TCR repertoires were sequenced by different laboratories using diverse techniques, in order to increase sequencing depth and limit assay-specific biases. Between about 0.85 and 10 billion PBMCs per donor were obtained by leukapheresis. What the research found in general, with its limitations: Compared with non-shared clonotypes, clonotypes shared by all four sorted-subset donors had higher generation probabilities. Sampling was restricted to blood, and TCR repertoires in tissues likely differ from the TCR repertoires found in blood. Naive subsets generally had larger estimated clonotype richness than memory subsets did. The genetic and exposure-history diversity represented was limited by the small number of donors. Based on pairwise subsampling, the degree of clonotype sharing among donors was expected to be affected by sequencing depth. Rarefaction of sorted-subset datasets indicated incomplete sequencing despite the large sequencing depth. Sharing across four donors was observed for roughly 5.4% of naive CD4, about 3.2% of naive CD8, around 2.5% of memory CD4, and roughly 0.4% of memory CD8 clonotypes.

The germline V gene supplies CDR1 SGHDT and CDR2 YYEEEE. The CDR3 starts with the cysteine, ends with the phenylalanine, and has 14 residues. Only the CDR3 part of the read is kept: 42 bases, read in frame from the first base. V was cut back by 0 bases and J by 1 base, leaving a gap of 7 bases between them. In the case of this clone: It has no known antigen specificity. No much larger clone is present one base from it, and per-base qualities are unavailable. Other DNA variants within this sample encode the same CDR3.

Using the deep immunoSEQ assay, TCR CDR3 regions were amplified from genomic DNA by multiplex PCR. Extracted genomic DNA from each cell subset was distributed evenly across all wells of several immunoSEQ 96-well plates, and each plate was treated as a replicate. For sorted subsets, roughly 0.2 ug genomic DNA, equal to about 30,000 T cell genomes, was loaded into each replicate PCR. Purified libraries were quantified with a Qubit 3.0 fluorometer, sized on a Bioanalyzer 2100, and re-quantified with the KAPA Library Quantification kit. Each immunoSEQ 96-well plate was sequenced on its own single-read 150-cycle Illumina NextSeq 550 flow cell. The authors' pipeline ran thus. Because the immunoSEQ output included only junctional sequences and no quality scores, the filtering could not be the same as the filtering used for full-length reads. To assign V/J genes and CDR3, sequences were annotated against IMGT germline references using PyIR, a Python wrapper for IgBLAST v1.9. Reads were filtered out if the reads had weak V/J assignments (E-value above 1e-6), no CDR3, stop codons, out-of-frame junctions, or ambiguous translated residues. V3J clonotypes were defined by identical inferred V gene, J gene, and CDR3 amino acid sequence. Percentage overlap between repertoires was calculated by dividing the number of shared unique clonotypes by the size of the smaller repertoire. Three approaches were used to assess repertoire richness: RTK rarefaction, the Chao1 estimator, and Recon v2.1 estimates of unobserved clonotypes. For all TCRbeta clonotypes obtained by the gDNA method from several donors, generation probabilities were computed with OLGA. TCRdb stores this immuneACCESS table with in-frame sequences only. Part of the clones is absent; in the studies checked, under half of the shortfall reflects unresolved V genes, and no reason is known for the rest. Clone size and V and J calls were adopted from that table, with D and trimming inferred from the DNA. The sample data list around 2,100,000 clones, and about 95% of these were observed just once. Approximately 1.2% of the sample rests with the top ten.

For the CD8 naive samples, CD45RO-negative cells were positively selected for CCR7, yielding a CD45RA+CCR7+ population from which TemRA cells were excluded. Donors were healthy HIV-negative adults with no recently reported acute infections or vaccinations. Every donor was a Caucasian adult living in Nashville, Tennessee, USA. Blood was obtained by leukapheresis, after which PBMCs were separated by Ficoll-Histopaque density gradient centrifugation and cryopreserved in liquid nitrogen vapor phase. Analytical flow cytometry was used to check the purity and quantity of each magnetically sorted T cell population. Genomic DNA was isolated from every sorted fraction and measured by UV absorbance on a Nanodrop 2000c.

Sequenced input: naive CD8+ T cells sorted from blood. The cell subset or site label, read with the paper, signifies: CD45RA+CCR7+. The source of this sequence is a man aged 18 to 30 in good health. The chain uses TRBV5-6 and TRBJ1-1; tentative D gene TRBD1, with 6 bases matching. Here the CDR3 is given as CASSLATGNTEAFF. At the DNA level, the sequence is TGTGCCAGCAGCTTGGCGACAGGGAACACTGAAGCTTTCTTT.